The sequence of this TCR beta chain was determined in a study of spatial heterogeneity in lung cancer. The wider study: Across the raw uncorrected reads, a unique TCR and UMI combination was observed, on average, more than ten times. Study-level points and caveats: Tumoral mutation counts were tracked by counts of expanded intratumoral alpha and beta TCRs.

Time point reported: sample taken at primary tumor resection. Whole RNA came from tumor, nontumor lung or frozen PBMC and was sequenced without being sorted. Using its own MiXCR run on the 5' RACE reads, TCRdb lists one record per CDR3 protein. The data contain about 8,100 distinct CDR3 sequences, approximately 5.3% of them singletons. Comments on this clonotype: Its antigen is unknown.

Germline loops: CDR1 SGHAT, CDR2 FQDESV (reference sequence). V was cut by 2 bases and J by 5 bases, with 7 bases left in between. This CDR3 has 12 residues. The receptor was isolated from a male donor with early-stage non-small cell lung cancer. Sequences were derived from lung tumor tissue, sampled at surgery. This chain joins TRBV11-1 and TRBJ2-7, with D hard to call. CDR3 loop: CASSLLAHEQYF. CDR3 sequence (DNA): TGTGCCAGCAGCTTACTCGCCCACGAGCAGTACTTC.